This T cell receptor beta chain was obtained from a study of T cell responses to AZD1222 COVID-19 vaccine. Study-wide points: Two AZD1222 administrations were followed by greater Spike-specific TCR breadth and depth. Baseline serology detected seropositivity in only 5 or 6 AZD1222 recipients. There were vaccine-associated CD4 TCRs across spike, dominant at 160-218 and 743-854.

Germline trimming cut 1 base from V and 3 bases from J; bases unmatched to any gene: 3. Germline V CDR1 and CDR2: SGHAT, FQNNGV. The CDR3 loop spans 14 amino acids. About this clone itself: Its antigen is as yet unknown.

Here immunoSEQ multiplex PCR was the method, and the copy in TCRdb shows in-frame clones only, minus some. The repertoire holds about 88,000 clones, with roughly nine tenths as singletons. Pooled in the analysis were second doses at about 4 or about 12 weeks. The receptor comes from an adult who received the AZD1222 COVID-19 vaccine. Source: peripheral blood, taken 28 days after the second AZD1222 dose. The V and J genes are TRBV11-2 and TRBJ2-7; 7 nucleotides align to TRBD1. Here the CDR3 reads CASSLGGQIYEQYF. The CDR3, as DNA: TGTGCCAGCAGCTTAGGGGGACAGATCTACGAGCAGTACTTC.